This T cell receptor (beta chain) was captured in a study of CD8+CD57+ T cells in acquired aplastic anemia. The wider study: Sorting CD4+ and CD8+ cells gave DNA averaging approximately 2.9 ug.

Investigators profiled TCR beta VDJ and CDR3 from genomic DNA template. TCRdb called the reads again in MiXCR, with one record for every CDR3 protein. This sample has 150,000 to 200,000 distinct CDR3 sequences, with around 66% found just once. Study findings and constraints: Significance was not reached for CD8+ Simpson's diversity between patients and controls. Patients and controls shared some 30 CD8+ CDR3 sequences.

A remark on this clonotype: What it binds is not known.

The CDR3 contains 14 residues. CDR1 and CDR2 (germline): SNHLY, FYNNEI. The clonotype was recovered from a human donor with severe aplastic anemia or a healthy control (not recorded which). Sequencing input: sorted CD4+, CD8+, or CD8+CD57+ T cells (not recorded which) from PBMCs. This sequence joins TRBV2 and TRBJ1-4, with a possible D match to TRBD1 (6 bases). CDR3 DNA sequence: TGTGCAACGAAGCCAGACAGGTCTGTGGAAAAACTGTTTTTT. Protein sequence: CATKPDRSVEKLFF.